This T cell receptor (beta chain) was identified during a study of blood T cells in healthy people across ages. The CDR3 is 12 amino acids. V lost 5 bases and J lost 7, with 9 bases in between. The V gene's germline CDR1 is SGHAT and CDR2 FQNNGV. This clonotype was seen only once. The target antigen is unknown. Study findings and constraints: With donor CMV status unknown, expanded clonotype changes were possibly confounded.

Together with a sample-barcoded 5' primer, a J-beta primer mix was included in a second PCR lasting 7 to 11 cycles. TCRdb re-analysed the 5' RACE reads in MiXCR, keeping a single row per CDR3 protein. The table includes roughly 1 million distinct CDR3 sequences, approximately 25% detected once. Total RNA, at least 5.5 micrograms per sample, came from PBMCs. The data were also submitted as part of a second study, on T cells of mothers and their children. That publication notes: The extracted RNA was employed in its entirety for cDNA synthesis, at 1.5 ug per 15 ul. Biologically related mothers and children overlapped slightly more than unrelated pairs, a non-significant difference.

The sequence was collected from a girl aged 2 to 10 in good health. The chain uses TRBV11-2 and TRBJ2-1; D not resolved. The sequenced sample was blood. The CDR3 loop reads CASSGGKNEQFF. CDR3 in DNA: TGTGCCAGCAGCGGTGGGAAGAATGAGCAGTTCTTC. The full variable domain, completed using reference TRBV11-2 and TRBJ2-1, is EAGVAQSPRYKIIEKRQSVAFWCNPISGHATLYWYQQILGQGPKLLIQFQNNGVVDDSQLPKDRFSAERLKGVDSTLKIQPAKLEDSAVYLCASSGGKNEQFFGPGTRLTVL.